This entry is about one T cell receptor (beta chain). This receptor's antigen is unknown. There are no base qualities to consult, and no much larger clone falls within one base. The library was produced with the immunoSEQ multiplex PCR assay. TCRdb re-hosts the immuneACCESS table, in-frame sequences only. Its copies lack some clones; in the studies checked, an unresolved V gene accounts for under half of them, and the cause for the rest is not known. The sample table records 500,000 to 850,000 clones; around 87% of these occur just once. Of the sample, 0.0094% is held by the ten largest clones. The data originate from a study of shared T cell receptors in the human thymus (dated by TCRdb to the early 2020s). Regarding the complete study: The study investigated the way shared, self-reactive T-cell receptor alpha chains are produced in the human thymus.

These data are also associated with another study on human thymus T cells. As the second paper documents: The donors were immunologically healthy infants in Finland who had open corrective cardiac surgery for congenital heart defects. Thymus tissue was obtained as surgical resects removed during corrective cardiac surgery. Biased V and J gene segment usage appeared to be present in both thymic and peripheral blood repertoires. According to the related research, thymic TCR repertoires were highly overlapping among unrelated individuals. TCR alpha and beta repertoires from about 8 infant thymus samples and a few related peripheral blood samples were characterized in the study. Donor ages ranging from about 6 to 250 days were recorded, and roughly six male and a couple of female infants were included in the cohort. Thymocytes were mechanically released from the tissue and were stored as pellets of roughly 9-30 million cells at -70 degrees C. A QIAsymphony instrument was used to extract genomic DNA from frozen cell pellets. TCRB and TCRAD loci were amplified from a standardized quantity of quality-controlled genomic DNA using the immunoSEQ multiplex PCR assay. The V(D)J region was spanned by amplicons of a length sufficient to cover the CDR3 and to identify V and J genes. The amplicons were sequenced on an Illumina platform via the commercial immunoSEQ service. Primer bias and sequencing errors were corrected using previously described methods, and TCRAD and TCRB definitions followed the IMGT database. The repertoires were analysed using immunoSEQ Analyzer 3.0 and VDJTools for basic statistics, V/J segment usage, diversity estimates, rarefaction and pairwise overlap. Diversity was estimated using the Chao1, ChaoE, Efron-Thisted, Shannon and inverse Simpson indices, and was also estimated on datasets down-sampled to the size of the smallest sample. Repertoire overlap was assessed by strict matching of CDR3 nucleotide sequence, V gene and J gene, and clustering was done by Jaccard-based multidimensional scaling. Thymus samples yielded on average roughly 810,000 unique TCRB clonotypes, compared with about 80,000 from blood samples.

Sequenced input: thymocytes. This clonotype was sampled from a boy under two years old with a congenital heart defect. Donor details come from another sample of the same person, matched by shared clones.

At the DNA level, the sequence is TGTGCCAGCATCGGGTACTACGAGCAGTACTTC. This encodes CASIGYYEQYF. The receptor chain draws on TRBV6-1 and TRBJ2-7; too little of a D gene remains to name it. Looking up the germline V gene yields CDR1 MNHNS and CDR2 SASEGT. Inclusive of the bounding cysteine and phenylalanine, the CDR3 is 11 residues long. Only CDR3 DNA is held: 33 bases, read in frame from base 1. Trimming at the junction amounts to 7 bases on V and 3 bases on J, and the germline ends lie 7 bases apart.